These T cell receptor beta chains were read from a single sample in a study of cytomegalovirus exposure and HLA in healthy donors. TCRdb keeps only in-frame clones here, not all; method: immunoSEQ multiplex PCR. The top ten clones hold 2.8% of a sample with about 110,000 clones, 71% of them seen once. The sequencing input was PBMCs. The receptors were gathered from a female donor in good health and CMV-seronegative. Each CDR3 is given with its conserved first and last residue. D genes are given only for firm matches. A clone size is listed for some rows: how often the clone was seen (once, few, many), or a class if it is expanded.

V gene	D gene	J gene	clone size	CDR3 protein	CDR3 DNA
TRBV7-3	TRBD1	TRBJ2-3	NA	CASSSGQGTDTQYF	TGTGCCAGCAGCTCAGGACAGGGGACAGATACGCAGTATTTT
TRBV15	NA	TRBJ2-2	NA	CATSSGVNTGELFF	TGTGCCACCAGCAGCGGGGTGAACACCGGGGAGCTGTTTTTT
TRBV7-9	TRBD1	TRBJ2-7	many	CASSDRGPYEQYF	TGTGCCAGCAGCGACAGGGGTCCCTACGAGCAGTACTTC
TRBV10-2	NA	TRBJ1-1	NA	CASSEYAGGGGGTEAFF	TGCGCCAGCAGCGAGTACGCGGGAGGTGGAGGGGGCACTGAAGCTTTCTTT
TRBV9	TRBD1	TRBJ2-7	NA	CASSEGQGDPYEQYF	TGTGCCAGCAGCGAAGGACAGGGGGACCCCTACGAGCAGTACTTC
TRBV5-1	TRBD1	TRBJ2-6	NA	CASSSGTGSGANVLTF	TGCGCCAGCAGCTCCGGGACAGGGTCCGGGGCCAACGTCCTGACTTTC
TRBV4-2	NA	TRBJ1-1	NA	CASSQARSYTAEAFF	TGTGCCAGCAGCCAAGCTCGGTCGTATACGGCTGAAGCTTTCTTT
TRBV28	TRBD1	TRBJ2-3	once	CASNVFRTGVSDTQYF	TGTGCCAGCAATGTATTTAGGACAGGGGTTTCAGATACGCAGTATTTT
TRBV5-5	TRBD1	TRBJ1-2	NA	CASSWGTGASYGYTF	TGTGCCAGCAGCTGGGGGACAGGGGCGTCCTATGGCTACACCTTC
TRBV2	NA	TRBJ1-2	NA	CASSGGDDYGYTF	TGTGCCAGCAGTGGGGGGGATGACTATGGCTACACCTTC
TRBV27	NA	TRBJ2-7	NA	CASSLSIGQVAYEQYF	TGTGCCAGCAGTTTATCCATCGGCCAGGTCGCCTACGAGCAGTACTTC
TRBV5-4	TRBD1	TRBJ1-1	NA	CASSLGTGGGRTEAFF	TGTGCCAGCAGCCTGGGGACAGGGGGGGGAAGGACTGAAGCTTTCTTT